Reported below is one T cell receptor (beta chain). The data were taken from a study of blood T cell repertoires in COVID-19. Study-level background: Samples representing acute and convalescent COVID-19 were sourced from the United States, Italy and Spain. In each case, the material was cDNA or gDNA derived from T cells, B-cell-depleted T cells, or PBMCs.

The trim removed 0 bases at V and 7 bases at J, leaving 17 bases unmatched. Germline-derived CDR1 and CDR2 are MNHEY and SVGEGT. The CDR3 loop spans 18 amino acids. In the source study's methods: Counts of nucleated cells, estimated from reference gene primer amplification, were obtained. Profiled with immunoSEQ multiplex PCR; TCRdb holds only in-frame clones, not every one. The DNA was the basis for D and trimming; V, J and clone size are from that table. The sample carries fewer than 100,000 clones, around 86% recorded once. Sequencing was carried out using peripheral blood. The sequence came from a man between 60 and 75 years old with acute or convalescent COVID-19. The rearrangement links TRBV6-2 or TRBV6-3 to TRBJ2-7; 8 bases align to TRBD1. CDR3 in amino acids: CASSYSKPTGATPREQYF. In DNA form, the CDR3 reads TGTGCCAGCAGTTACTCTAAGCCGACAGGGGCCACCCCTCGGGAGCAGTACTTC.